This T cell receptor (beta chain) derives from a study of blood T cell repertoires in COVID-19. Study context: Donors in the United States, Italy and Spain gave samples during acute or convalescent COVID-19.

Trimming cost V 0 bases and J 1 base; bases outside gene matches: 15. The CDR3 sequence is 21 residues long. Germline V gene lookup returns CDR1 MNHEY and CDR2 SVGEGT. In the source study's methods: The assay estimated nucleated cells by amplifying reference gene primers. Measured with immunoSEQ multiplex PCR; TCRdb has only the in-frame clones, and not every one. V, J and clone size were drawn from that table, and D and trimming were deduced from the DNA. Found here are about 330,000 clones, more than 85% of them singletons; the top ten hold about 18%. Cohort 3 donors were reported recovered after two negative PCRs, clearance, or symptom resolution.

Sequenced sample: PBMCs or T cells enriched from blood (not recorded which). J is TRBJ2-7 and V is TRBV6-2 or TRBV6-3; the match to TRBD2 covers 13 bases. This TCR derives from a woman aged 30 to 39 who had recovered from COVID-19. The DNA of the CDR3 is TGTGCCAGCAGTTACTCGAGAAGAACGAGGACTAGCGGGAGTAAGTCCTACGAGCAGTACTTC. Its protein is CASSYSRRTRTSGSKSYEQYF.